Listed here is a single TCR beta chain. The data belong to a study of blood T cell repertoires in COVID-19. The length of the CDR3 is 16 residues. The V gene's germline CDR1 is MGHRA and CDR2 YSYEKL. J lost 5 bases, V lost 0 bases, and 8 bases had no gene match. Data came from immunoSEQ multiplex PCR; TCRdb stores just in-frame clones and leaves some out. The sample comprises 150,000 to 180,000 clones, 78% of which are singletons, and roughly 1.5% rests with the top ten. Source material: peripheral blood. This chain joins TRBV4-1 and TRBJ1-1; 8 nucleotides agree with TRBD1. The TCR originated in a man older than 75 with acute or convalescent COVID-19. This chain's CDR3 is CASSQDPDRGRTEAFF. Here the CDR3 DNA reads TGCGCCAGCAGCCAAGATCCCGACAGGGGTAGGACTGAAGCTTTCTTT.